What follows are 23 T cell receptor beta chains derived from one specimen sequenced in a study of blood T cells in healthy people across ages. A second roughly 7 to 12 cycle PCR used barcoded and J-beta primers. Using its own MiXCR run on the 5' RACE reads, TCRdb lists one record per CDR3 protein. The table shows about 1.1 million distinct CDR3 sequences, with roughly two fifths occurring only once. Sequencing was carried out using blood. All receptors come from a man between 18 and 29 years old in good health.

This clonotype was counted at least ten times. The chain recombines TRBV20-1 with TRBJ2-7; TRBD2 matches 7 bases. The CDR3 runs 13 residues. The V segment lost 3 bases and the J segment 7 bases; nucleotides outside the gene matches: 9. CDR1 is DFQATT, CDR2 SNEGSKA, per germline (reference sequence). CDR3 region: CSASKGRVEEQYF. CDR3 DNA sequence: TGCAGTGCTAGTAAAGGGAGGGTTGAAGAGCAGTACTTC.

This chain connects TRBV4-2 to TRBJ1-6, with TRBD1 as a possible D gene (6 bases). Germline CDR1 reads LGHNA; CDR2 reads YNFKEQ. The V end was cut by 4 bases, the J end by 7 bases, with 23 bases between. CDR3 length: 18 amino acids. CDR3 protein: CASSRDRGDKGGNSPLHF. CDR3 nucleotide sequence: TGTGCCAGCAGCCGAGATAGGGGAGACAAAGGGGGAAATTCACCCCTCCACTTT.

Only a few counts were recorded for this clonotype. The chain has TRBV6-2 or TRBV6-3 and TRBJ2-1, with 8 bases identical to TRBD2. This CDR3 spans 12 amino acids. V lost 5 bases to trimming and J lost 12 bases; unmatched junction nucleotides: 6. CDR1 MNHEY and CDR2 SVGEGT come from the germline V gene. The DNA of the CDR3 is TGTGCCAGCAGTACGCGGGGGGCCCGGCAGTTCTTC. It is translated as CASSTRGARQFF.

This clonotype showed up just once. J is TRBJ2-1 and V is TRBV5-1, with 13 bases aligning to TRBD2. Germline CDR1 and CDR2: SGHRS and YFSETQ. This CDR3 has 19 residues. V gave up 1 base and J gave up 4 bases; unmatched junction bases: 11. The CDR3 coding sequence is TGCGCCAGCAGCTTGACTAGCGGGAGGGCCCTGAACATTTACAATGAGCAGTTCTTC. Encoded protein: CASSLTSGRALNIYNEQFF.

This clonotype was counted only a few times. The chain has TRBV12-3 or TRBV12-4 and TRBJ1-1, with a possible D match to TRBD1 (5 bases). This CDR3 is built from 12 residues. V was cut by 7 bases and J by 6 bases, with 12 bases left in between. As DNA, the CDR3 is TGTGCCAGCAACCCCTGGGGCTCTGAAGCTTTCTTT. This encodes CASNPWGSEAFF.

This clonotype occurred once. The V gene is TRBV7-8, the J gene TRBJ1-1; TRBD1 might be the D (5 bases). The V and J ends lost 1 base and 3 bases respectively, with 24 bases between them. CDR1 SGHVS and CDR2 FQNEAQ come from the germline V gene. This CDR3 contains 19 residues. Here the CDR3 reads CASSLGFRVLEGWDTEAFF. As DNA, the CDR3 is TGTGCCAGCAGCTTAGGCTTCAGGGTCCTCGAGGGATGGGACACTGAAGCTTTCTTT. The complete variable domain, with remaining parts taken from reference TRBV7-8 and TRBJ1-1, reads GAGVSQSPRYKVAKRGQDVALRCDPISGHVSLFWYQQALGQGPEFLTYFQNEAQLDKSGLPSDRFFAERPEGSVSTLKIQRTQQEDSAVYLCASSLGFRVLEGWDTEAFFGQGTRLTVV.

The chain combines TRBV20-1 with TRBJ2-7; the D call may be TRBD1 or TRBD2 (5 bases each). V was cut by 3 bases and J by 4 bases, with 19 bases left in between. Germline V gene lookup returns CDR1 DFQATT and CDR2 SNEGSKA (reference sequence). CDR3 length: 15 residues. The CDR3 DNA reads TGCAGTGCTAGCGATATCCGGGGCCGAACTTACGAGCAGTACTTC. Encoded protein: CSASDIRGRTYEQYF.

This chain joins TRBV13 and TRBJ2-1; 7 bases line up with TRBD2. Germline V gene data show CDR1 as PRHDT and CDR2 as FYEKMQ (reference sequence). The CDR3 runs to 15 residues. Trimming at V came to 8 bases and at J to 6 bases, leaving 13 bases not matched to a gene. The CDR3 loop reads CASRWGGHLANEQFF. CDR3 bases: TGTGCCAGCCGGTGGGGGGGTCACCTCGCCAATGAGCAGTTCTTC. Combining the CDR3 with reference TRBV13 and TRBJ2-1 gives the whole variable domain AAGVIQSPRHLIKEKRETATLKCYPIPRHDTVYWYQQGPGQDPQFLISFYEKMQSDKGSIPDRFSAQQFSDYHSELNMSSLELGDSALYFCASRWGGHLANEQFFGPGTRLTVL.

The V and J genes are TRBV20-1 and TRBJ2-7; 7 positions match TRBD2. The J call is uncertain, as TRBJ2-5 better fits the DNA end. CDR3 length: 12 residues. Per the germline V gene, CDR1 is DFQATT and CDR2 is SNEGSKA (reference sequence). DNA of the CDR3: TGCAGTGCCATCGGAAGCGGGAAGACCCAGTACTTC. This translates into CSAIGSGKTQYF.

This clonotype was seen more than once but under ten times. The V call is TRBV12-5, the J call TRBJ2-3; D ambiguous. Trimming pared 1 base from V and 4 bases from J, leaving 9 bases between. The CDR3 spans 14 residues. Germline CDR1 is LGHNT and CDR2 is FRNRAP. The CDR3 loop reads CASGLGRVPDTQYF. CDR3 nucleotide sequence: TGTGCTAGTGGTTTGGGACGGGTCCCAGATACGCAGTATTTT.

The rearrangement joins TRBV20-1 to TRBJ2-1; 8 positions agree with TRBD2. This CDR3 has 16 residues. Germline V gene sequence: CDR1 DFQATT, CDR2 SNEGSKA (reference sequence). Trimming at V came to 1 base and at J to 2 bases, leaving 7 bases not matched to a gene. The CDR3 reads CSARGESGGTYNEQFF. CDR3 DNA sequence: TGCAGTGCTAGAGGAGAATCGGGGGGGACCTACAATGAGCAGTTCTTC.

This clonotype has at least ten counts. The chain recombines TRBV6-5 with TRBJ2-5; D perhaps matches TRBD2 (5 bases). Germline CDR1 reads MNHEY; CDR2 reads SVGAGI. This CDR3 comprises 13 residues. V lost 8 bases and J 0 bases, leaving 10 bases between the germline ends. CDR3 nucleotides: TGTGCCAGCCAGCGGACGTACCAAGAGACCCAGTACTTC. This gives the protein CASQRTYQETQYF.

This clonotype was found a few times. In nucleotides, the CDR3 is TGTGCCAGCAGTGCCAAAACCGGGACAGGACCCTACGAGCAGTACTTC. Translation: CASSAKTGTGPYEQYF. The chain joins TRBV6-4 to TRBJ2-7; the match to TRBD1 covers 8 bases. This CDR3 is 16 amino acids long. Germline V CDR1 and CDR2: MRHNA, SNTAGT. Trimming took 4 bases from V and 2 from J; bases not matched to a gene: 10.

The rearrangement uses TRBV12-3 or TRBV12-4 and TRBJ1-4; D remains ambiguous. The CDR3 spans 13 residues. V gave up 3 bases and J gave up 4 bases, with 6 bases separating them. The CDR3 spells CASSLHLNEKLFF. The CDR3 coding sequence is TGTGCCAGCAGTTTGCATCTTAATGAAAAACTGTTTTTT.

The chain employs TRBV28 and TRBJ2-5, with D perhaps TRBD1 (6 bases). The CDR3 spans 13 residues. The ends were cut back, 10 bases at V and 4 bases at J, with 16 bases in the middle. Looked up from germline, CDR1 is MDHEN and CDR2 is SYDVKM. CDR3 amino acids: CAITGTRGETQYF. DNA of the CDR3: TGTGCCATTACCGGGACAAGGGGAGAGACCCAGTACTTC. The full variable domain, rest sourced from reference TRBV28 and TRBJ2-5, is DVKVTQSSRYLVKRTGEKVFLECVQDMDHENMFWYRQDPGLGLRLIYFSYDVKMKEKGDIPEGYSVSREKKERFSLILESASTNQTSMYLCAITGTRGETQYFGPGTRLLVL.

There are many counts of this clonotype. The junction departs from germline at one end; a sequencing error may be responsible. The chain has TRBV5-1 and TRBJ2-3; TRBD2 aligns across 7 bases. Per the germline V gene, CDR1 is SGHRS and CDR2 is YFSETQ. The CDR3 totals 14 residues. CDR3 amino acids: CASSSGGSTDTQYF. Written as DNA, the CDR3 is TGTGCCAGCAGTTCGGGGGGAAGCACAGATACGCAGTATTTT.

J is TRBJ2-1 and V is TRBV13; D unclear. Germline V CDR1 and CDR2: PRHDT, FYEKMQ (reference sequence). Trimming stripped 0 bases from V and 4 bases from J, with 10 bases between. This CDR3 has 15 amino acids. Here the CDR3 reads CASSLGLGPYNEQFF. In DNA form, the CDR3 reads TGTGCCAGCAGCTTAGGCCTGGGCCCTTACAATGAGCAGTTCTTC.

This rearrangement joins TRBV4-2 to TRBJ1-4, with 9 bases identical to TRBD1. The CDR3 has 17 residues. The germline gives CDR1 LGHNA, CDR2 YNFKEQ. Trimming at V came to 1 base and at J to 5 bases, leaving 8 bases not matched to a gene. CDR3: CASSQVSQGQGNEKLFF. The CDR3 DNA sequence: TGTGCCAGCAGCCAAGTTTCCCAAGGACAGGGGAATGAAAAACTGTTTTTT.

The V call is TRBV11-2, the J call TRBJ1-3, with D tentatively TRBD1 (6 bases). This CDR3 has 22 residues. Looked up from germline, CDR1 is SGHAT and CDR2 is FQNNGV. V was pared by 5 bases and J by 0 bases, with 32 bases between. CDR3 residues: CASSEGPIYRERTPSSGNTIYF. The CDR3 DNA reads TGTGCCAGCAGCGAGGGACCGATCTACAGGGAAAGAACTCCCTCCTCTGGAAACACCATATATTTT.

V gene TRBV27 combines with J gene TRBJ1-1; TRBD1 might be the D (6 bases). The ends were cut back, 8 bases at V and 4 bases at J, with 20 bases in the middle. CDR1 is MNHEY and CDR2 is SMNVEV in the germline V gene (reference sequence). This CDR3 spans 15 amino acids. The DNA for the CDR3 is TGTGCCAGCGCCTTTGGGGGGGCCGGGAGCACTGAAGCTTTCTTT. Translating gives CASAFGGAGSTEAFF.

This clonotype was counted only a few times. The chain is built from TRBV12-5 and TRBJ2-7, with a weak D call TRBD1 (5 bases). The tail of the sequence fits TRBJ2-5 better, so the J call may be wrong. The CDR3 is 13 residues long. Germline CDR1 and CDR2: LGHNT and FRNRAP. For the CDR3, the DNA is TGTGCTAGTGGTCCCCCCCAAACAGGGACCCAGTACTTC. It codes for CASGPPQTGTQYF.

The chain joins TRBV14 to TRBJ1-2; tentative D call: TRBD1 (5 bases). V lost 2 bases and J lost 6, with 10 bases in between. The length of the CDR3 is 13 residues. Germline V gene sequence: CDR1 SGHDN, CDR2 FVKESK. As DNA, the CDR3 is TGTGCCAGCAGCCAATATTTCAGGGATGGCTACACCTTC. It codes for CASSQYFRDGYTF.

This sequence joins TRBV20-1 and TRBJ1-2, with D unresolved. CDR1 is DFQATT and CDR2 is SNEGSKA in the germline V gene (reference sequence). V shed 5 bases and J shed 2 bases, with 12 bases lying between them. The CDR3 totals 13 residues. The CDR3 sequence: CSAWQHSNYGYTF. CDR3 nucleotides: TGCAGTGCTTGGCAGCACTCGAACTATGGCTACACCTTC.